The 28 T cell receptor beta chains in this list originate from one sample, sequenced in a study of blood T cell repertoires in COVID-19. Sequencing was performed with immunoSEQ multiplex PCR; in TCRdb, only in-frame clones are kept and a portion is missing. The table includes some 500,000 clones, roughly 90% detected once. The sequencing input was PBMCs or T cells enriched from blood (not recorded which). The receptor source for this set is a woman in her forties who had recovered from COVID-19.

CDR3 amino acids: CASSLRGAGYNEQFF. As DNA, the CDR3 is TGCGCCAGCAGCTTGCGGGGAGCGGGGTACAATGAGCAGTTCTTC. V gene TRBV5-1 combines with J gene TRBJ2-1, with 7 bases lining up with TRBD2. The CDR3 extends over 15 amino acids. V was pared by 1 base and J by 4 bases, with 5 bases of the junction left unmatched. Germline V lookup: CDR1 SGHRS, CDR2 YFSETQ.

The gene calls are TRBV29-1 and TRBJ1-3, with unresolved D. V was shortened by 5 bases and J by 0 bases, with 11 bases between the two germline ends. The germline V gene has CDR1 SQVTM and CDR2 ANQGSEA. The CDR3 has 14 amino acids. CDR3 residues: CSVYQVNSGNTIYF. The CDR3 DNA reads as TGCAGCGTTTACCAGGTGAACTCTGGAAACACCATATATTTT. The whole variable domain, remainder taken from reference TRBV29-1 and TRBJ1-3, is SAVISQKPSRDICQRGTSLTIQCQVDSQVTMMFWYRQQPGQSLTLIATANQGSEATYESGFVIDKFPISRPNLTFSTLTVSNMSPEDSSIYLCSVYQVNSGNTIYFGEGSWLTVV.

This chain uses TRBV3-1 (or the pseudogene TRBV3-2) with TRBJ2-4, with 7 bases identical to TRBD1. There are 15 residues in the CDR3. V lost 4 bases to trimming and J lost 5 bases; unmatched junction nucleotides: 8. From germline, CDR1 is LGHDT and CDR2 YNNKEL (reference sequence). The CDR3 loop reads CASSLSTGLQNIQYF. The CDR3 DNA sequence: TGTGCCAGCAGCCTCTCGACAGGGTTGCAAAACATTCAGTACTTC.

This clone was detected ten times or more. The CDR3 nucleotides read TGTGCCAGCAGTCGGACTCTCACCCCAGCTTATGGCTACACCTTC. This codes for CASSRTLTPAYGYTF. The gene calls are TRBV2 and TRBJ1-2; D ambiguous. The V gene lost 5 bases and the J gene lost 5 bases, with 18 bases spanning the gap. CDR3 size: 15 residues. Germline V gives CDR1 SNHLY, CDR2 FYNNEI.

This clone appeared a single time. J is TRBJ2-3 and V is TRBV14; possible D gene TRBD2, 6 bases. Germline V gene data show CDR1 as SGHDN and CDR2 as FVKESK. The V and J ends lost 4 bases and 1 base respectively, with 15 bases between them. CDR3 size: 16 residues. This CDR3 is CASSLDPGVRTDTQYF. DNA for the CDR3: TGTGCCAGCAGCCTAGACCCGGGGGTTCGCACAGATACGCAGTATTTT.

In this sample, this clone turned up many times. The chain recombines TRBV30 with TRBJ2-1; 9 nucleotides agree with TRBD2. V trimming: 5 bases; J trimming: 15 bases; junction bases outside the gene matches: 14. The CDR3 is 13 amino acids. Germline V gene data show CDR1 as GTSNPN and CDR2 as SVGIG (reference sequence). The CDR3 sequence is CAWVGGASGKLFF. DNA of the CDR3: TGTGCCTGGGTAGGCGGAGCTAGCGGGAAATTGTTCTTC. The variable domain in full, with the rest retrieved from reference TRBV30 and TRBJ2-1, is SQTIHQWPATLVQPVGSPLSLECTVEGTSNPNLYWYRQAAGRGLQLLFYSVGIGQISSEVPQNLSASRPQDRQFILSSKKLLLSDSGFYLCAWVGGASGKLFFGPGTRLTVL.

This chain uses TRBV24-1 with TRBJ1-1; unclear D gene. Looked up from germline, CDR1 is KGHDR and CDR2 is SFDVKD. The germline V and J ends were trimmed by 1 base and 11 bases, with 10 bases remaining between them. The CDR3 is 12 amino acids. The CDR3 DNA reads TGTGCCACCAGTGATTTTAGAGGCATGGCTTTCTTT. Encoded protein: CATSDFRGMAFF.

The chain joins TRBV5-6 to TRBJ2-6; 7 positions agree with TRBD1. Germline V gene data show CDR1 as SGHDT and CDR2 as YYEEEE. V lost 1 base to trimming and J lost 0 bases; unmatched junction nucleotides: 4. This CDR3 region has 17 residues. The DNA for the CDR3 is TGTGCCAGCAGCTTGTTGGGGACAGCCTCTGGGGCCAACGTCCTGACTTTC. This sequence encodes CASSLLGTASGANVLTF.

CDR3 nucleotide sequence: TGTGCCACCAGTGACCCGACTAGCGGGAGTAACGAGCAGTACTTC. This encodes CATSDPTSGSNEQYF. The chain recombines TRBV24-1 with TRBJ2-7, with TRBD2 identical over 12 bases. V was clipped by 4 bases and J by 5 bases; unmatched bases: 5. This CDR3 has 15 residues. The germline CDR1 and CDR2 sequences are KGHDR and SFDVKD.

The rearrangement links TRBV4-3 to TRBJ2-1; the match to TRBD2 covers 11 bases. Per the germline V gene, CDR1 is LGHNA and CDR2 is YSLEER. The CDR3 is made up of 16 amino acids. With V trimmed by 0 bases and J by 6 bases, 4 bases remained unmatched. CDR3 DNA: TGCGCCAGCAGCCAAGATGGGACTAGCGGCGGCAATGAGCAGTTCTTC. This gives the protein CASSQDGTSGGNEQFF.

The chain uses TRBV7-9 and TRBJ1-2; 9 bases are shared with TRBD1. V shed 3 bases, J shed 8 bases, and the junction held 10 bases outside the gene matches. This CDR3 has 15 amino acids. Germline V CDR1 and CDR2: SEHNR, FQNEAQ (reference sequence). CDR3 DNA sequence: TGTGCCAGCAGCTTCACCATACAGGGGGCGCGGGGCTACACCTTC. Its translation: CASSFTIQGARGYTF.

V and J are TRBV6-2 or TRBV6-3 and TRBJ2-3; weak D call: TRBD2 (6 bases). Germline V lookup: CDR1 MNHEY, CDR2 SVGEGT. V dropped 5 bases and J dropped 2 bases, with 14 bases sitting between them. This CDR3 is built from 15 residues. CDR3 residues: CASSRDSRDTDTQYF. The CDR3 DNA is TGTGCCAGCAGTCGGGACTCCCGAGACACAGATACGCAGTATTTT.

This chain joins TRBV27 and TRBJ2-2; D ambiguous. V shed 8 bases and J shed 6 bases, with 16 bases lying between them. This CDR3 is built from 14 residues. CDR1 MNHEY and CDR2 SMNVEV come from the germline V gene (reference sequence). CDR3 coding DNA: TGTGCCAGCGCGCTGAAAGCCCTTCCCGGGGAGCTGTTTTTT. Protein sequence: CASALKALPGELFF.

The gene calls are TRBV11-3 and TRBJ2-3; D not resolved. This CDR3 spans 15 amino acids. Trimming removed 0 bases from V and 2 bases from J, with 9 bases in between. Germline V gene lookup returns CDR1 SGHNT and CDR2 YENEEA. DNA for the CDR3: TGTGCCAGCAGCTTAGAATCCTCCCTCACAGATACGCAGTATTTT. Protein: CASSLESSLTDTQYF.

The CDR3 DNA reads TGCGCCAGCAGTCCCTTCCTCCGACAGATTCCATGGAGCTACGAGCAGTACTTC. Its protein product is CASSPFLRQIPWSYEQYF. The J gene is TRBJ2-7, the V gene TRBV10-2, with a possible D match to TRBD1 (5 bases). Germline loops: CDR1 WSHSY, CDR2 SAAADI. The CDR3 sequence is 18 residues long. Trimming removed 5 bases from V and 3 bases from J, with 26 bases in between.

V gene TRBV10-2 combines with J gene TRBJ2-2; 7 bases are a match to TRBD1. This CDR3 region has 15 residues. V trimming: 6 bases; J trimming: 5 bases; junction bases outside the gene matches: 9. Germline V gene sequence: CDR1 WSHSY, CDR2 SAAADI. CDR3 in DNA: TGCGCCAGCAGATTACAGGGGTTGGAGACCGGGGAGCTGTTTTTT. This codes for CASRLQGLETGELFF.

Written as DNA, the CDR3 is TGTGCCAGTAGTGGGGGACAGTCCTACGAGCAGTACTTC. It codes for CASSGGQSYEQYF. This chain joins TRBV19 and TRBJ2-7; TRBD1 aligns across 7 bases. Trimming cost V 5 bases and J 1 base; bases outside gene matches: 2. This CDR3 comprises 13 residues. Germline V gene lookup returns CDR1 LNHDA and CDR2 SQIVND (reference sequence).

V is TRBV18 and J is TRBJ2-2, with 12 positions matching TRBD2. The CDR3 has 17 amino acids. Germline V gene lookup returns CDR1 KGHSH and CDR2 LQKENI. The ends lost 2 bases at V and 0 bases at J; junction bases unmatched: 1. CDR3 protein: CASSPGTSGPNTGELFF. In DNA form, the CDR3 reads TGTGCCAGCTCACCAGGGACTAGCGGGCCGAACACCGGGGAGCTGTTTTTT. Supplemented by reference TRBV18 and TRBJ2-2, the full variable domain reads NAGVMQNPRHLVRRRGQEARLRCSPMKGHSHVYWYRQLPEEGLKFMVYLQKENIIDESGMPKERFSAEFPKEGPSILRIQQVVRGDSAAYFCASSPGTSGPNTGELFFGEGSRLTVL.

This clone showed up just a few times. Within the sample, other DNA sequences also encode this same CDR3. The J gene is TRBJ1-5, the V gene TRBV2, with 7 nucleotides matching TRBD1. This CDR3 is built from 13 residues. Germline V gene lookup returns CDR1 SNHLY and CDR2 FYNNEI. After removal of 6 bases from V and 4 bases from J, the junction contained 3 bases not matched to a gene. For the CDR3, the DNA is TGTGCCAGCAGAAGGGACAGTAATCAGCCCCAGCATTTT. It encodes CASRRDSNQPQHF. Combining the CDR3 with reference TRBV2 and TRBJ1-5 gives the whole variable domain EPEVTQTPSHQVTQMGQEVILRCVPISNHLYFYWYRQILGQKVEFLVSFYNNEISEKSEIFDDQFSVERPDGSNFTLKIRSTKLEDSAMYFCASRRDSNQPQHFGDGTRLSIL.

This clone was detected only once. V is TRBV4-3 and J is TRBJ1-2; no definite D call. V was shortened by 0 bases and J by 2 bases, with 10 bases between the two germline ends. The germline gives CDR1 LGHNA, CDR2 YSLEER. This CDR3 is built from 15 residues. The CDR3 here is CASSQDQQMNYGYTF. The CDR3 DNA sequence: TGCGCCAGCAGCCAAGACCAACAGATGAACTATGGCTACACCTTC.

This sequence joins TRBV29-1 and TRBJ1-6; the D is unclear. Trimming pared 4 bases from V and 7 bases from J, leaving 11 bases between. CDR3 length: 13 amino acids. CDR1 and CDR2 (germline): SQVTM, ANQGSEA. The CDR3: CSVVEDWNSPLHF. CDR3 nucleotides: TGCAGCGTTGTAGAGGACTGGAATTCACCCCTCCACTTT.

V and J are TRBV19 and TRBJ1-5; perhaps TRBD1 as D (5 bases). V was cut by 5 bases and J by 10 bases, with 18 bases left in between. The CDR3 covers 14 residues. Germline V lookup: CDR1 LNHDA, CDR2 SQIVND (reference sequence). Written as DNA, the CDR3 is TGTGCCAGTAGTTCGACAGCCTTGGTAGACCCCCAGCATTTT. It encodes CASSSTALVDPQHF.

The chain joins TRBV11-2 to TRBJ1-2; D gene ambiguous. Germline-derived CDR1 and CDR2 are SGHAT and FQNNGV. Trimming took 2 bases from V and 1 from J, leaving 8 bases between them. The CDR3 spans 14 residues. As DNA, the CDR3 is TGTGCCAGCAGCTTAACAGAACTTAACTATGGCTACACCTTC. It translates to CASSLTELNYGYTF.

The rearrangement uses TRBV4-2 and TRBJ2-7, with TRBD2 matching 9 bases. CDR1 is LGHNA, CDR2 YNFKEQ, per germline. V dropped 4 bases and J dropped 4; count of bases not matched to a gene: 14. This CDR3 spans 17 amino acids. The CDR3 DNA follows: TGTGCCAGCAGCCTGAGAGTTCCAGCGGGAGGTGTATACGAGCAGTACTTC. Encoded protein: CASSLRVPAGGVYEQYF.

The chain links TRBV5-1 to TRBJ2-2; TRBD2 aligns across 11 bases. Germline V gives CDR1 SGHRS, CDR2 YFSETQ. After removal of 7 bases from V and 3 bases from J, the junction contained 8 bases not matched to a gene. The CDR3 is 16 residues long. Here the CDR3 reads CASRDTSGRDTGELFF. The DNA of the CDR3 is TGCGCCAGCCGTGATACTAGCGGGAGAGACACCGGGGAGCTGTTTTTT. Based on the CDR3 plus reference TRBV5-1 and TRBJ2-2, the full variable domain is KAGVTQTPRYLIKTRGQQVTLSCSPISGHRSVSWYQQTPGQGLQFLFEYFSETQRNKGNFPGRFSGRQFSNSRSEMNVSTLELGDSALYLCASRDTSGRDTGELFFGEGSRLTVL.

This chain links TRBV11-2 with TRBJ2-7; 8 bases fit TRBD1. Looked up from germline, CDR1 is SGHAT and CDR2 is FQNNGV. The V segment lost 3 bases and the J segment 2 bases; nucleotides outside the gene matches: 12. This CDR3 comprises 17 residues. CDR3 DNA: TGTGCCAGCAGCTTTGGGGCCGGACAGGGTTCAGCCTACGAGCAGTACTTC. This codes for CASSFGAGQGSAYEQYF.

The chain recombines TRBV7-9 with TRBJ1-2, with D hard to call. The germline gives CDR1 SEHNR, CDR2 FQNEAQ (reference sequence). The germline V and J ends were trimmed by 4 bases and 0 bases, with 6 bases remaining between them. The CDR3 is 13 residues long. CDR3 in DNA: TGTGCCAGCAGCTCTAAAGCTAACTATGGCTACACCTTC. Translated, it gives CASSSKANYGYTF.

The rearrangement joins TRBV12-3 or TRBV12-4 to TRBJ2-5; the D is unclear. Between the trimmed V and J ends, which lost 3 bases and 3 bases, there was a span of 8 bases. This CDR3 comprises 13 residues. The CDR3 loop reads CASSFQREETQYF. CDR3 in DNA: TGTGCCAGCAGTTTCCAACGGGAAGAGACCCAGTACTTC.